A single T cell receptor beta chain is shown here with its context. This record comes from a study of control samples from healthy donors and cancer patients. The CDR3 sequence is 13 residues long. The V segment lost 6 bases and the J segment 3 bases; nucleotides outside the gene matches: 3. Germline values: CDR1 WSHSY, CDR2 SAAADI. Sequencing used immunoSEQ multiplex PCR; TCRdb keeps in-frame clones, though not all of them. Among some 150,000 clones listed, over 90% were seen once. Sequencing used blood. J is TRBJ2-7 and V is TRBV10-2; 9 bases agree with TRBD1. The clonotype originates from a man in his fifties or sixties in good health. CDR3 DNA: TGCGCCAGCAGGGGACAGGGAAGCTACGAGCAGTACTTC. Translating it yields CASRGQGSYEQYF.